This TCR beta chain was captured by sequencing in a study of tumor-infiltrating lymphocytes in primary liver carcinoma. Constant-region priming of about 0.5 ug total RNA yielded TCR beta cDNA. Libraries of TCR beta came from three nested multiplex PCR rounds with slightly modified ARM-PCR. Forward primers for TRBV1-TRBV30 and a C-beta reverse primer served the first two PCR rounds, at about 10 cycles each. A single record per CDR3 protein comes from TCRdb applying MiXCR to the multiplex PCR reads. The sample gives 320,000 or so distinct CDR3 sequences, 65% of which show up once; approximately 9% is in the top ten. Germline-derived CDR1 and CDR2 are SNHLY and FYNNEI. The CDR3 has 15 amino acids. V gave up 1 base and J gave up 2 bases, with 9 bases separating them. RNA isolated from unsorted whole blood supplied the blood RNA, with germline DNA also extracted. Patients carried chronic HBV infection without prior treatment.

The sequencing sample was made of peripheral blood. This sequence originates from a middle-aged man with primary liver carcinoma and hepatitis B virus infection. J is TRBJ2-1 and V is TRBV2; D gene ambiguous. The CDR3 spells CASSEGALPYNEQFF. Written as DNA, the CDR3 is TGTGCCAGCAGTGAAGGCGCCTTACCCTACAATGAGCAGTTCTTC. Variable domain in full (rest from reference TRBV2 and TRBJ2-1): EPEVTQTPSHQVTQMGQEVILRCVPISNHLYFYWYRQILGQKVEFLVSFYNNEISEKSEIFDDQFSVERPDGSNFTLKIRSTKLEDSAMYFCASSEGALPYNEQFFGPGTRLTVL.